The following is a T cell receptor (beta chain) sequence with its context. In the original workflow: Estimated nucleated cell counts came from reference gene primer amplification. The assay was immunoSEQ multiplex PCR, and TCRdb's table has in-frame clones only and misses some. The V and J calls and the clone size are those of that table, but D and trimming were determined from the DNA. The sample consists of approximately 90,000 clones, roughly four fifths of them appearing once. The data were obtained in a study of blood T cell repertoires in COVID-19. Study at large: Sample material is recorded as cDNA or gDNA derived from T cells, B-cell-depleted T cells, or PBMCs.

The germline V gene has CDR1 LGHNT and CDR2 FRNRAP. Unmatched junction bases numbered 7, after V lost 8 bases and J lost 3 bases. CDR3 length: 13 amino acids. The clonotype comes from a woman older than 75 with acute or convalescent COVID-19. This chain joins TRBV12-5 and TRBJ2-7; TRBD1 agrees at 7 bases. The sample consisted of peripheral blood. CDR3 sequence: CASLRDSDYEQYF. As DNA, the CDR3 is TGTGCTAGTCTACGGGACAGTGACTACGAGCAGTACTTC.